The 10 T cell receptor beta chains listed next were all sequenced from one sample in a study of T cell repertoires in cytomegalovirus infection. MiXCR, run by TCRdb on the reads, gives a single entry per CDR3 protein. Of 300,000 to 400,000 distinct CDR3 sequences detected, about 27% appear once; the ten largest clones hold over 15%. Their specific antigens are unknown. Here the sequenced sample was cultured PBMCs, taken from culture after CMV antigen stimulation. The source is a human donor in good health (CMV status not recorded). Some clones in this sample may be carry-over from other donors' samples.

A few counts support this clonotype. J is TRBJ2-7 and V is TRBV12-5; the D is unclear. There are 16 residues in the CDR3. V was trimmed by 0 bases and J by 3 bases, leaving 15 bases between them. Germline V gene lookup returns CDR1 LGHNT and CDR2 FRNRAP. CDR3 DNA sequence: TGTGCTAGTGGTTTGGTACTTGAGATGGGGATCTACGAGCAGTACTTC. Encoded protein: CASGLVLEMGIYEQYF.

The V and J genes are TRBV7-6 and TRBJ1-3; D remains unclear. Between the trimmed V and J ends, which lost 2 bases and 4 bases, there was a span of 6 bases. Per germline, CDR1 SGHVS and CDR2 FNYEAQ. The CDR3 consists of 13 residues. The CDR3 region is CASSLMVGNTIYF. The CDR3 bases are TGTGCCAGCAGCTTAATGGTCGGAAACACCATATATTTT.

The J gene is TRBJ1-5, the V gene TRBV20-1; no definite D call. The CDR3 loop spans 12 amino acids. V gave up 0 bases and J gave up 11 bases, with 11 bases separating them. The germline CDR1 and CDR2 sequences are DFQATT and SNEGSKA (reference sequence). The CDR3 spells CSARDLVFSQHF. The CDR3 DNA reads as TGCAGTGCTAGAGATCTGGTATTTTCCCAGCATTTT.

The gene calls are TRBV7-9 and TRBJ2-1, with 14 positions matching TRBD2. V shed 5 bases, J shed 0 bases, and the junction held 9 bases outside the gene matches. CDR3 length: 19 amino acids. CDR1 and CDR2 from the germline V gene are SEHNR and FQNEAQ (reference sequence). CDR3 residues: CASSPRGTSGRSSYNEQFF. For the CDR3, the DNA is TGTGCCAGCAGCCCTCGAGGGACTAGCGGGAGATCCTCCTACAATGAGCAGTTCTTC.

This chain links TRBV5-1 with TRBJ2-5; 12 bases are a match to TRBD1. The CDR3 loop spans 15 amino acids. Trimming cost V 4 bases and J 5 bases; bases outside gene matches: 6. The germline V gene has CDR1 SGHRS and CDR2 YFSETQ. The CDR3 reads CASSAGTGGMETQYF. The CDR3 DNA follows: TGCGCCAGCAGCGCCGGGACAGGGGGCATGGAGACCCAGTACTTC.

This clonotype is a singleton in its sample. V and J are TRBV4-1 and TRBJ1-1; D possibly corresponds to TRBD1 (5 bases). Germline V gene data show CDR1 as MGHRA and CDR2 as YSYEKL. V lost 7 bases to trimming and J lost 4 bases, with 16 bases between them. CDR3 length: 14 amino acids. In DNA, the CDR3 is TGCGCCAGCAAAAGACCGGGGGGGGGCACTGAAGCTTTCTTT. It encodes CASKRPGGGTEAFF.

CDR3 residues: CASSLTRDTQYF. The CDR3 bases are TGTGCCAGCAGCTTAACGAGAGATACGCAGTATTTT. V and J are TRBV7-2 and TRBJ2-3; D not resolved. This CDR3 comprises 12 residues. Germline CDR1 is SGHTA and CDR2 is FQGNSA. The V end was cut by 2 bases, the J end by 5 bases, with 5 bases between.

The rearrangement links TRBV28 to TRBJ2-7; D gene uncertain. The V end lost 4 bases, the J end lost 5 bases, and 21 bases lay between the germline ends. The CDR3 is 16 amino acids. Germline V CDR1 and CDR2: MDHEN, SYDVKM. CDR3 bases: TGTGCCAGCAGTTCCCTTGAGGTCTTGCGGAGTAACGAGCAGTACTTC. Its protein is CASSSLEVLRSNEQYF.

This clonotype occurred a few times. V usage is TRBV12-3 or TRBV12-4 and J usage is TRBJ2-3, with D hard to call. V lost 5 bases to trimming and J lost 9 bases, with 12 bases between them. This CDR3 is built from 12 residues. The CDR3 loop reads CASSPFVRTQYF. CDR3 DNA: TGTGCCAGCAGTCCTTTTGTCCGCACGCAGTATTTT.

There are many counts of this clonotype. V gene TRBV29-1 combines with J gene TRBJ1-5; 7 bases are a match to TRBD1. The V and J ends lost 4 bases and 0 bases, in that order; junction bases with no gene match: 3. The CDR3 is 14 residues long. Germline V gene lookup returns CDR1 SQVTM and CDR2 ANQGSEA. CDR3: CSVAGGISNQPQHF. CDR3 sequence (DNA): TGCAGCGTTGCAGGGGGGATTAGCAATCAGCCCCAGCATTTT.